The next 5 T cell receptor beta chains were all read from a single sample in a study of shared clonotypes between healthy human individuals. This table comes from immunoSEQ multiplex PCR, and its TCRdb copy is limited to in-frame clones, with some not included. This sample has some 95,000 clones, with 68% found just once. The sequenced sample was memory CD8+ T cells sorted from blood. Described subset: CD45RO+ cells pooled with CCR7-negative TemRA cells. These receptors were taken from a man under 40 in good health.

There are a few counts of this clone. The chain is built from TRBV25-1 and TRBJ1-1; D may be TRBD1 (6 bases). CDR1 and CDR2 from the germline V gene are MGHDK and SYGVNS. V was clipped by 5 bases and J by 7 bases, with 17 bases between them. This CDR3 region has 14 residues. The CDR3 DNA reads as TGTGCCAGCAGTCGTCGGGGGGCCCTATTTGAAGCTTTCTTT. Translating gives CASSRRGALFEAFF.

The CDR3 DNA is TGTGCCAGCAGCCATTTGAGGGGGGCAGCGACGTTGGGCGAGCAGTACTTC. It yields the protein CASSHLRGAATLGEQYF. This chain connects TRBV11-2 to TRBJ2-7; D could derive from TRBD1 or TRBD2 (6 bases each). Germline CDR1 is SGHAT and CDR2 is FQNNGV. V gave up 5 bases and J gave up 6 bases, with 26 bases separating them. This CDR3 comprises 17 residues.

This clone was found a few times. The chain carries TRBV5-4 and TRBJ2-3; D gene unclear. The CDR3 consists of 14 residues. From germline, CDR1 is SGHNT and CDR2 YYREEE (reference sequence). Trimming stripped 0 bases from V and 4 bases from J, with 9 bases between. The CDR3 reads CASSLVGDPDTQYF. CDR3 nucleotide sequence: TGTGCCAGCAGCTTGGTCGGAGATCCAGATACGCAGTATTTT.

The V and J genes are TRBV19 and TRBJ2-2; 9 bases agree with TRBD1. The V and J ends lost 5 bases and 5 bases, in that order; junction bases with no gene match: 6. The germline V gene has CDR1 LNHDA and CDR2 SQIVND (reference sequence). This CDR3 is built from 15 residues. The CDR3 is CASSPGQGKTGELFF. The CDR3 DNA sequence: TGTGCCAGTAGTCCCGGACAGGGGAAGACCGGGGAGCTGTTTTTT.

This sequence joins TRBV19 and TRBJ2-2, with D perhaps assigned TRBD1 or TRBD2 (6 bases each). Germline-derived CDR1 and CDR2 are LNHDA and SQIVND (reference sequence). CDR3 length equals 18 residues. Trimming left V 5 bases short and J 4 bases short, with 23 bases between. The CDR3 reads CASSLATTGLGGTGELFF. The CDR3 DNA is TGTGCCAGTAGTCTGGCCACTACAGGGCTGGGGGGCACCGGGGAGCTGTTTTTT.